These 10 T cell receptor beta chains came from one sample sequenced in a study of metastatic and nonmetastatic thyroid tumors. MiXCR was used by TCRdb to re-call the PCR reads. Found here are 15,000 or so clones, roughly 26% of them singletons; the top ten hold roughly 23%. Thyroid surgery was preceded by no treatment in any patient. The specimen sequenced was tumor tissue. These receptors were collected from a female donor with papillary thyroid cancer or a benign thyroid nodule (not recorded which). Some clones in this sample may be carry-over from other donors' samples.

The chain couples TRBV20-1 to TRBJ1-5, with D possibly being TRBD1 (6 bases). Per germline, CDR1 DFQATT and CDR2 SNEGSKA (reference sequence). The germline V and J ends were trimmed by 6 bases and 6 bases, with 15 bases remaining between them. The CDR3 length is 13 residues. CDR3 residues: CSAEGTWGQPQHF. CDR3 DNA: TGCAGTGCCGAGGGGACATGGGGTCAGCCCCAGCATTTT.

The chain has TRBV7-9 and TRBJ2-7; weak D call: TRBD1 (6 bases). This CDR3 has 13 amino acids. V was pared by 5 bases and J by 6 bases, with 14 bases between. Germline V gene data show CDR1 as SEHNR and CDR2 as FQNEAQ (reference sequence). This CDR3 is CASSATIRGEQYF. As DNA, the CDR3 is TGTGCCAGCAGCGCAACGATCAGGGGCGAGCAGTACTTC.

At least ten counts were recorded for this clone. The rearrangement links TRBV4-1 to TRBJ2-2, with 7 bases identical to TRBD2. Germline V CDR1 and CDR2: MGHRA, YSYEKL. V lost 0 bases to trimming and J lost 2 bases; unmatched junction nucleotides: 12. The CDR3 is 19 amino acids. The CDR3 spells CASSQDLYPGLDNTGELFF. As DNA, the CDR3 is TGCGCCAGCAGCCAAGATTTATATCCCGGACTAGATAACACCGGGGAGCTGTTTTTT.

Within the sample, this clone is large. This CDR3 reads CATSDWDSPSYEQYF. The CDR3 DNA sequence: TGTGCCACCAGTGATTGGGACAGCCCCTCCTACGAGCAGTACTTC. The rearrangement links TRBV24-1 to TRBJ2-7; 7 positions agree with TRBD1. Unmatched junction bases numbered 3, after V lost 2 bases and J lost 0 bases. This CDR3 is 15 amino acids long. Germline-derived CDR1 and CDR2 are KGHDR and SFDVKD.

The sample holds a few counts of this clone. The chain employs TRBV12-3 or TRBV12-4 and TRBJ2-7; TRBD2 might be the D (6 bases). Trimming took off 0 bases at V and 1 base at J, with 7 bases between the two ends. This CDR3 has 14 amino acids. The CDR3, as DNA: TGTGCCAGCAGTTTAGCGGGAGGTTCCTACGAGCAGTACTTC. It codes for CASSLAGGSYEQYF.

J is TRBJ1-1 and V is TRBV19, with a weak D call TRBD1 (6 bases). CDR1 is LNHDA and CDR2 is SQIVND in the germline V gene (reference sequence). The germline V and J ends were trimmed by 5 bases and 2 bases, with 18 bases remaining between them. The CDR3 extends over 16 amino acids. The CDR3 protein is CASSDPQGSRNTEAFF. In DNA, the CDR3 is TGTGCCAGTAGTGATCCCCAGGGGTCGCGCAACACTGAAGCTTTCTTT.

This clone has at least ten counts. The CDR3 nucleotides read TGTGCCAGCAGCACCAAAGGAGCGTCTGGGGCCAACGTCCTGACTTTC. This translates into CASSTKGASGANVLTF. This chain links TRBV11-2 with TRBJ2-6; D ambiguous. CDR3 length equals 16 residues. The germline V and J ends were trimmed by 5 bases and 1 base, with 12 bases remaining between them. CDR1 is SGHAT, CDR2 FQNNGV, per germline.

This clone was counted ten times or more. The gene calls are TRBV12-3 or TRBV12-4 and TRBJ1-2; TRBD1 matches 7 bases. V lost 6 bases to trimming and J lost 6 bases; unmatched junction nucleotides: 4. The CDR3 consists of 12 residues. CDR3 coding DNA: TGTGCCAGCAGGACAGGGTTGGATGGCTACACCTTC. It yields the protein CASRTGLDGYTF.

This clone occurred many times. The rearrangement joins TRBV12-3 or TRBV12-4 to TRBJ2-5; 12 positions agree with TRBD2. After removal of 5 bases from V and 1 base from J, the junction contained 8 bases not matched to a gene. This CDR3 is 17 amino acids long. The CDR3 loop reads CASSPRLAGAIQETQYF. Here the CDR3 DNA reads TGTGCCAGCAGTCCTCGACTAGCGGGAGCCATCCAAGAGACCCAGTACTTC.

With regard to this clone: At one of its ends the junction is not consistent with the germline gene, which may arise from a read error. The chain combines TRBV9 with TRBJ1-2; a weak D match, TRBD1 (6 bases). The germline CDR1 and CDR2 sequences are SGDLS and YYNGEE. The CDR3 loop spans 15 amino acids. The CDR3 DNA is TGTGCCACCAGCAGTTTGGGGGCTGATAACTATGTCTACACCTTC. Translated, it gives CATSSLGADNYVYTF.